This T cell receptor beta chain was found in a study of blood T cells in healthy people across ages. At least ten counts were recorded for this clonotype. Through a sample-barcoded 5' primer and a J-beta primer mix, a second PCR was run for roughly 7 to 11 cycles. TCRdb processed the 5' RACE reads anew with MiXCR; each CDR3 protein has one entry. The sample shows fewer than 800,000 distinct CDR3 sequences, roughly 32% of them seen only once. Sequencing was done on a sample of blood. This sequence originates from a woman at least 80 years old in good health.

Here the CDR3 DNA reads TGCAGCGTTGACGGGACAGGGGATGGCTACACCTTC. It translates to CSVDGTGDGYTF. This chain links TRBV29-1 with TRBJ1-2; TRBD1 matches at 10 bases. CDR3 size: 12 residues. J gave up 6 bases and V 3 bases, and 1 base lay outside the gene matches. Germline CDR1 SQVTM, CDR2 ANQGSEA.